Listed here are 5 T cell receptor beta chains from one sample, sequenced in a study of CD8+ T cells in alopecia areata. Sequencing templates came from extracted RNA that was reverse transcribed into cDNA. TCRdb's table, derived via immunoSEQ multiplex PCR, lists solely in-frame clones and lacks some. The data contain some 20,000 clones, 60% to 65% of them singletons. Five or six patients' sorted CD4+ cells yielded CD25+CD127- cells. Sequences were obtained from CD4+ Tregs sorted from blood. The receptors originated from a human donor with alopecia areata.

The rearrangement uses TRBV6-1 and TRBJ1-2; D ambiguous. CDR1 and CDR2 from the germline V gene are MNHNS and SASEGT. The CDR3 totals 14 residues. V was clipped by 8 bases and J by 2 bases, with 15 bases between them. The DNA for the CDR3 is TGTGCCAGCGGTGGGAGGATAACAAACTATGGCTACACCTTC. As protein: CASGGRITNYGYTF.

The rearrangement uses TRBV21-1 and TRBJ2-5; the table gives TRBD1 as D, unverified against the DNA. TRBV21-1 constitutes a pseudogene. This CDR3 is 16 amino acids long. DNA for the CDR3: TGTGCCAGCAGGAAAGCCCCCGGACAGGGACACGAGACCCAGTACTTC. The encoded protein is CASRKAPGQGHETQYF.

This chain's CDR3 is CASSLGGTTNTGELFF. The CDR3 DNA reads TGTGCCAGCAGCTTAGGAGGGACAACTAACACCGGGGAGCTGTTTTTT. V usage is TRBV7-3 and J usage is TRBJ2-2, with D perhaps being TRBD1 or TRBD2 (6 bases each). V shed 2 bases and J shed 2 bases, with 12 bases lying between them. The CDR3 sequence is 16 residues long. CDR1 and CDR2 from the germline V gene are SGHTA and FQGTGA.

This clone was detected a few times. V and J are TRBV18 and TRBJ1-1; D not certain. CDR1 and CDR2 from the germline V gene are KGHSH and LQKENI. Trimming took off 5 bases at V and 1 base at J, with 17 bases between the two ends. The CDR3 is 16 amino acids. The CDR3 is CASSSRHSEGNTEAFF. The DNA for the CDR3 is TGTGCCAGCTCATCTAGACATTCCGAGGGGAACACTGAAGCTTTCTTT. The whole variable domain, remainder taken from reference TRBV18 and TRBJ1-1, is NAGVMQNPRHLVRRRGQEARLRCSPMKGHSHVYWYRQLPEEGLKFMVYLQKENIIDESGMPKERFSAEFPKEGPSILRIQQVVRGDSAAYFCASSSRHSEGNTEAFFGQGTRLTVV.

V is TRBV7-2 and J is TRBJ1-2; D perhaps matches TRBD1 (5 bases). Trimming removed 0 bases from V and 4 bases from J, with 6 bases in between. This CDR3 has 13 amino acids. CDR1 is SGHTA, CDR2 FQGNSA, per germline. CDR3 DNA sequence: TGTGCCAGCAGCTTAGCAGGGGCCTATGGCTACACCTTC. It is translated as CASSLAGAYGYTF.